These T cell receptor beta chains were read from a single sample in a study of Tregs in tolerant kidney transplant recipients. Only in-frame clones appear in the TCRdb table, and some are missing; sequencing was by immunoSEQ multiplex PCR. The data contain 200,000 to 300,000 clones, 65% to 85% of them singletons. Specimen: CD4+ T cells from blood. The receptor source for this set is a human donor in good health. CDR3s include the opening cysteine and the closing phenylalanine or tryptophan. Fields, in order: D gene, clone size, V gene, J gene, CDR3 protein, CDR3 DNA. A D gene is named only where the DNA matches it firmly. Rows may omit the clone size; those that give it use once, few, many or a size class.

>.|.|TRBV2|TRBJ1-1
CASRQLNMNTEAFF
TGTGCCAGCAGACAGCTGAATATGAACACTGAAGCTTTCTTT
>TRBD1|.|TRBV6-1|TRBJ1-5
CASNDRGFGQPQHF
TGTGCCAGCAATGACAGGGGCTTTGGACAGCCCCAGCATTTT
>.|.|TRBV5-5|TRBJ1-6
CASSLWGAQNNSPLHF
TGTGCCAGCAGCTTATGGGGGGCGCAGAATAATTCACCCCTCCACTTT
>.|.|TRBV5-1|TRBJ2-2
CASSFQGDTGELFF
TGCGCCAGCAGCTTCCAGGGTGACACCGGGGAGCTGTTTTTT
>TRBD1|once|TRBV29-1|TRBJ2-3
CSARDRPVDTQYF
TGCAGCGCTAGGGACAGGCCGGTAGATACGCAGTATTTT
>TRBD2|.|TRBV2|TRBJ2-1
CATKSGRGTYNEQFF
TGTGCCACCAAGAGCGGGAGGGGAACCTACAATGAGCAGTTCTTC
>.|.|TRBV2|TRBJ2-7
CASSRLAYEQYF
TGTGCCAGCAGTCGACTAGCCTACGAGCAGTACTTC
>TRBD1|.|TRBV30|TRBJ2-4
CAWSARDREYF
TGTGCCTGGAGTGCCCGGGACAGGGAATACTTC
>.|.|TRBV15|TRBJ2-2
CATSRVGQNTGELFF
TGTGCCACCAGCAGAGTAGGACAGAACACCGGGGAGCTGTTTTTT
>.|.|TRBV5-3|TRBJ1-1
CARSLPQGWTTEAFF
TGTGCCAGAAGCTTGCCCCAAGGGTGGACGACTGAAGCTTTCTTT
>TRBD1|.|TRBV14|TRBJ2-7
CASSSTGQGSFYEQYF
TGTGCCAGCAGCTCAACCGGACAGGGGAGTTTCTACGAGCAGTACTTC
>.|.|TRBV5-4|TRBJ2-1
CASSPQRGSGPAYNEQFF
TGTGCCAGCAGCCCTCAAAGAGGTAGCGGCCCTGCCTACAATGAGCAGTTCTTC
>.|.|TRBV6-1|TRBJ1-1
CASSVGGSNTEAFF
TGTGCCAGCAGTGTGGGCGGGTCGAACACTGAAGCTTTCTTT
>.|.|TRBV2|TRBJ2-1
CASSLIDRDPLSYNEQFF
TGTGCCAGCAGTCTTATAGACCGGGACCCTTTATCGTACAATGAGCAGTTCTTC
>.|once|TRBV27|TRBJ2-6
CASKWPGANVLTF
TGTGCCAGCAAATGGCCTGGGGCCAACGTCCTGACTTTC
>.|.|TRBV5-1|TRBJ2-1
CASSLMGASYNEQFF
TGCGCCAGCAGCCTGATGGGGGCCTCCTACAATGAGCAGTTCTTC
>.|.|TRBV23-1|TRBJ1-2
CASSQSVRGEDYGYTF
TGCGCCAGCAGTCAATCGGTGAGGGGGGAAGACTATGGCTACACCTTC
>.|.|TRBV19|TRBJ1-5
CASSRRQEGYQPQHF
TGTGCCAGTAGTCGGAGACAGGAGGGGTATCAGCCCCAGCATTTT
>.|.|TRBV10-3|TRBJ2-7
CAISESTAGRNSYEQYF
TGTGCCATCAGTGAGTCGACGGCAGGGCGCAACTCCTACGAGCAGTACTTC
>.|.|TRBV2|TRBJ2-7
CASKRSDPSYEQYF
TGTGCCAGCAAGCGGAGCGATCCTTCCTACGAGCAGTACTTC
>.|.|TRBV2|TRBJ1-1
CASSQAAEAFF
TGTGCCAGCAGCCAGGCGGCTGAAGCTTTCTTT
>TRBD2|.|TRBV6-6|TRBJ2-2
CATGTSGGANTGELFF
TGTGCCACCGGGACTAGCGGGGGTGCGAACACCGGGGAGCTGTTTTTT
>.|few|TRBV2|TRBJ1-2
CASSAGVRVYGYTF
TGTGCCAGCAGTGCGGGGGTCAGGGTCTATGGCTACACCTTC
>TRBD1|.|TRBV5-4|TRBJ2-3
CASSHPGQGLDTQYF
TGTGCCAGCAGCCACCCGGGACAGGGGCTAGATACGCAGTATTTT
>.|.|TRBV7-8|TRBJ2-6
CASSLVSGANVLTF
TGTGCCAGCAGCTTAGTCTCTGGGGCCAACGTCCTGACTTTC
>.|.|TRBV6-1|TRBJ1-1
CASSDQPGDTEAFF
TGTGCCAGCAGTGACCAACCAGGGGACACTGAAGCTTTCTTT
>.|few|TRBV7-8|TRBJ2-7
CASSLAGWEQYF
TGTGCCAGCAGCTTAGCAGGGTGGGAGCAGTACTTC
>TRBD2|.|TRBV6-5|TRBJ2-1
CASSRAGGSYEQFF
TGTGCCAGCAGTCGAGCGGGAGGTAGTTATGAGCAGTTCTTC
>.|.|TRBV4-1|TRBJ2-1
CASSQERGGYNEQFF
TGCGCCAGCAGCCAAGAGAGAGGGGGGTACAATGAGCAGTTCTTC
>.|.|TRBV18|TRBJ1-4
CASSPRGTNEKLFF
TGTGCCAGCTCACCAAGAGGGACTAATGAAAAACTGTTTTTT
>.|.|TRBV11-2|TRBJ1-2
CASSLVQGGGGYTF
TGTGCCAGCAGCTTAGTTCAGGGCGGCGGTGGCTACACCTTC
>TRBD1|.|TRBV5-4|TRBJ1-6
CASRLDRANSPLHF
TGTGCCAGCAGGCTGGACAGGGCTAATTCACCCCTCCACTTT
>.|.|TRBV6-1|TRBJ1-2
CASSQGNYGYTF
TGTGCCAGCAGCCAGGGGAACTATGGCTACACCTTC
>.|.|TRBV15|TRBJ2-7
CATSGGVQRPRGGEQYF
TGTGCCACCAGCGGAGGAGTACAGCGACCCCGTGGGGGGGAGCAGTACTTC
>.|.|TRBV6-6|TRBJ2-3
CASGSTDTQYF
TGTGCCAGCGGGAGCACAGATACGCAGTATTTT
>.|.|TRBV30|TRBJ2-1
CASEAGRGNEQFF
TGTGCCTCCGAAGCGGGCCGAGGCAATGAGCAGTTCTTC
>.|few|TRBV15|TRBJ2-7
CATSRDLPRGSYEQYF
TGTGCCACCAGCAGAGATCTCCCCAGGGGATCCTACGAGCAGTACTTC
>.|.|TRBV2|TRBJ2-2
CASSELGPGTGELFF
TGTGCCAGCAGTGAGTTGGGGCCGGGCACCGGGGAGCTGTTTTTT
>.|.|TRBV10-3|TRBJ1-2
CAISEARGRGYTF
TGTGCCATCAGTGAGGCTAGGGGTCGAGGCTACACCTTC
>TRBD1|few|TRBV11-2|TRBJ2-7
CASSLPGTANREQYF
TGTGCCAGCAGCCTTCCCGGGACAGCCAACCGGGAGCAGTACTTC
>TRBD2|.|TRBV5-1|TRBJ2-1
CASSFTGSGRPRSYNEQFF
TGCGCCAGCAGCTTCACAGGGAGCGGGAGGCCGAGATCCTACAATGAGCAGTTCTTC
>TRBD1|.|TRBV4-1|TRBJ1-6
CASSQRQGGGYNSPLHF
TGCGCCAGCAGCCAACGACAGGGGGGGGGATATAATTCACCCCTCCACTTT
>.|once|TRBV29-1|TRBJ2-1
CSVEYGQGGTYNEQFF
TGCAGCGTTGAGTACGGGCAGGGCGGCACCTACAATGAGCAGTTCTTC
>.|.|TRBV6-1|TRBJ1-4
CASSEATGREKLFF
TGTGCCAGCAGTGAAGCTACAGGGCGGGAAAAACTGTTTTTT
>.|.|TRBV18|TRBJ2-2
CASSPIGQHTGELFF
TGTGCCAGCTCACCAATTGGACAACACACCGGGGAGCTGTTTTTT
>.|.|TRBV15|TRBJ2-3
CATSIRETGETDTQYF
TGTGCCACCAGCATCAGAGAGACGGGAGAAACAGATACGCAGTATTTT
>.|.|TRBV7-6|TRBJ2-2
CASSSSNSDTGELFF
TGTGCCAGCAGCTCCTCCAATTCCGACACCGGGGAGCTGTTTTTT
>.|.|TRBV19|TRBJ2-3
CASSIDSFADTQYF
TGTGCCAGTAGTATAGACAGCTTTGCAGATACGCAGTATTTT
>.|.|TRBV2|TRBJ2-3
CASSEGNPSTQYF
TGTGCCAGCAGTGAAGGTAATCCCTCTACGCAGTATTTT
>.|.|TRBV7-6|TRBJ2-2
CASSSVLPGELFF
TGTGCCAGCAGCTCTGTCCTTCCCGGGGAGCTGTTTTTT
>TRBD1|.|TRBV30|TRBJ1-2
CAWTRPPGQGAVGYTF
TGTGCCTGGACTCGCCCCCCGGGACAGGGGGCGGTCGGCTACACCTTC
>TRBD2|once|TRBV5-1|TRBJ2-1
CASSWGGTSGSYEQFF
TGCGCCAGCAGCTGGGGTGGGACTAGCGGGAGCTATGAGCAGTTCTTC
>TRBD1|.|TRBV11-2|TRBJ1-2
CASSLGRDSSYGYTF
TGTGCCAGCAGCTTAGGTCGGGACAGCTCCTATGGCTACACCTTC
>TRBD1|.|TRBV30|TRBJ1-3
CAWVGPGQRARNTIYF
TGTGCCTGGGTGGGTCCGGGACAGAGGGCCCGAAACACCATATATTTT
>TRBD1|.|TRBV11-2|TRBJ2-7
CASSLARGITYEQYF
TGTGCCAGCAGCTTAGCCAGGGGGATTACCTACGAGCAGTACTTC